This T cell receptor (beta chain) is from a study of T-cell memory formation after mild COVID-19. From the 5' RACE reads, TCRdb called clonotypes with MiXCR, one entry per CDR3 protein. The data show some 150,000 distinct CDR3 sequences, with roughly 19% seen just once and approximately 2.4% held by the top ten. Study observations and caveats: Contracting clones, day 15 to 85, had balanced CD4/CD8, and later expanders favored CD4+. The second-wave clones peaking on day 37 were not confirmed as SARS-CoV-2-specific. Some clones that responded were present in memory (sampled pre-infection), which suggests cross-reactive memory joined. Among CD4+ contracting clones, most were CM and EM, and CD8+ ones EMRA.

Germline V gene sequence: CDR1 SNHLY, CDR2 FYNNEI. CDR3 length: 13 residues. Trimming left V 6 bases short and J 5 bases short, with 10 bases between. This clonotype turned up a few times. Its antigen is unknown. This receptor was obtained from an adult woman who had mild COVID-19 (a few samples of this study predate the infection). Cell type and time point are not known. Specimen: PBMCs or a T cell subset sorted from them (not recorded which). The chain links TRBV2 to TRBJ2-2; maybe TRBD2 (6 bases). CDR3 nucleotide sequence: TGTGCCAGCAGCGGAGGGCCGACCGGGGAGCTGTTTTTT. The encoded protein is CASSGGPTGELFF.